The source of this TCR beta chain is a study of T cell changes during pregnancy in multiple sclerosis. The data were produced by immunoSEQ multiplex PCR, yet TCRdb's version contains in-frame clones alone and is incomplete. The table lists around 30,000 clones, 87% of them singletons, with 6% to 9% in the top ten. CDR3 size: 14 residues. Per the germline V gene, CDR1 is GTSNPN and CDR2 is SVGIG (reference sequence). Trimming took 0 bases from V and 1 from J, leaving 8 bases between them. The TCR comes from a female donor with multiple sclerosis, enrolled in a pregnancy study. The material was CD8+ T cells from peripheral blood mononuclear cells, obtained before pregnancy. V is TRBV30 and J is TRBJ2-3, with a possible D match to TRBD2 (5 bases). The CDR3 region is CAWSVGSGTDTQYF. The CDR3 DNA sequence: TGTGCCTGGAGTGTAGGTAGCGGCACAGATACGCAGTATTTT.